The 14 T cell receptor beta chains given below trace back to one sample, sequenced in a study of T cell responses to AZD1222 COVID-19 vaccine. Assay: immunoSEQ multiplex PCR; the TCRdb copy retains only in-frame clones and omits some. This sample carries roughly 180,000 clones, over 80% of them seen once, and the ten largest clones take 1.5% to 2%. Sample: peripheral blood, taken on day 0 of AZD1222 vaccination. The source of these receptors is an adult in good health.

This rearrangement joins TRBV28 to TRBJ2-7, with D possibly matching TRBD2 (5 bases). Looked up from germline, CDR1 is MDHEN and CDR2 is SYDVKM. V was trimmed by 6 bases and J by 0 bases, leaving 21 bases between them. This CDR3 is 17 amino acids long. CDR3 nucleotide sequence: TGTGCCAGCAGGTCCGTTGACGAGACGGGAAGCTCCTACGAGCAGTACTTC. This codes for CASRSVDETGSSYEQYF.

The CDR3 nucleotides read TGCGCCAGCAGCTTATTCAGTAGCTCTGGAAACACCATATATTTT. This gives the protein CASSLFSSSGNTIYF. This rearrangement joins TRBV5-1 to TRBJ1-3; D ambiguous. V was cut by 2 bases and J by 0 bases, with 9 bases left in between. Per the germline V gene, CDR1 is SGHRS and CDR2 is YFSETQ. This CDR3 contains 15 residues.

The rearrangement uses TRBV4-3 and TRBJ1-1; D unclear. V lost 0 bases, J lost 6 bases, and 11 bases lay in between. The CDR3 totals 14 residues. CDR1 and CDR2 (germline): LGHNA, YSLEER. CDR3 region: CASSQDTGLAEAFF. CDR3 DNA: TGCGCCAGCAGCCAAGATACCGGGTTAGCTGAAGCTTTCTTT.

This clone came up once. The CDR3 protein is CACPSGGTSTDTQYF. CDR3 nucleotide sequence: TGTGCCTGTCCTAGCGGGGGGACTAGCACAGATACGCAGTATTTT. The chain uses TRBV30 and TRBJ2-3; TRBD2 agrees at 11 bases. The CDR3 loop spans 15 amino acids. V lost 6 bases and J lost 0; bases outside the gene matches: 5. CDR1 is GTSNPN and CDR2 is SVGIG in the germline V gene (reference sequence).

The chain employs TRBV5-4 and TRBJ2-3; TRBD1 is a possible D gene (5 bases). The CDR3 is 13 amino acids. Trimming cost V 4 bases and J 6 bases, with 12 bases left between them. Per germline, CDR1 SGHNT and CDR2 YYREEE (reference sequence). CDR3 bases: TGTGCCAGCAGCCAACCAGGGCCCGATACGCAGTATTTT. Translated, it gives CASSQPGPDTQYF.

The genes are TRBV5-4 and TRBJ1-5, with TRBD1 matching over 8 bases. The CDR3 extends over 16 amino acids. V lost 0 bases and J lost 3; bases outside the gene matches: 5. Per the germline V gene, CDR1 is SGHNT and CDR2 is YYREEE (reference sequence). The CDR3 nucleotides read TGTGCCAGCAGCTTGGAGCCAGGGGGCCTCAATCAGCCCCAGCATTTT. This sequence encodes CASSLEPGGLNQPQHF.

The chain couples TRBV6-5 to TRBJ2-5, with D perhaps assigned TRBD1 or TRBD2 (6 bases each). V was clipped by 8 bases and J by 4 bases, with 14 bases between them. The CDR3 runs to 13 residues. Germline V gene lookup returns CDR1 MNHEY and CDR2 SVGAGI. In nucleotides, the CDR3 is TGTGCCAGCTACGGGGGCGCACCAGAGACCCAGTACTTC. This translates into CASYGGAPETQYF.

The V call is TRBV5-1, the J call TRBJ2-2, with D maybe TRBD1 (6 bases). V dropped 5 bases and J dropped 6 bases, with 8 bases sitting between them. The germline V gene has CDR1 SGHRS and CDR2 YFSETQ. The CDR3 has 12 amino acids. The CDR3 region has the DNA TGCGCCAGCAGAGAGGGGGCCGGGGAGCTGTTTTTT. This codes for CASREGAGELFF.

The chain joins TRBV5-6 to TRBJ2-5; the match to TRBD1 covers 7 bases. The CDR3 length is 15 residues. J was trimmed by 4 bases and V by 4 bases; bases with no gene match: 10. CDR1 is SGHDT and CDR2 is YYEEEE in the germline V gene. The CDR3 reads CASSPGTVPRETQYF. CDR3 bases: TGTGCCAGCAGCCCGGGGACAGTCCCCCGAGAGACCCAGTACTTC.

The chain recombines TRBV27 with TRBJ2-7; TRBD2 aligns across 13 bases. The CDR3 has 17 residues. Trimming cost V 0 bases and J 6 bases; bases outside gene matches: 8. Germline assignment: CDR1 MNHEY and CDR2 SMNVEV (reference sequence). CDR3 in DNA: TGTGCCAGCAGTTTATCGCACGGACTAGCGGGAGCGGGCGAGCAGTACTTC. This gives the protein CASSLSHGLAGAGEQYF.

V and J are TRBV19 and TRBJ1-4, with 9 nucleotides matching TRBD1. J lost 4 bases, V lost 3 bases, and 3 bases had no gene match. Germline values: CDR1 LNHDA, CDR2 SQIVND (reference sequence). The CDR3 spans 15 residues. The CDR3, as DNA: TGTGCCAGTAGTATCGGGACAGGGTTTAATGAAAAACTGTTTTTT. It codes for CASSIGTGFNEKLFF.

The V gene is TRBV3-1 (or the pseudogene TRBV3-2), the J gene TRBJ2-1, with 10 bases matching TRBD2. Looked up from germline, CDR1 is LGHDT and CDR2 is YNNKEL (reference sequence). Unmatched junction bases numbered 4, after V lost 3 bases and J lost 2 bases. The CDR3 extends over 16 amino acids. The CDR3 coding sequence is TGTGCCAGCAGCCAGAAGCGGGAGGGCCCCTACAATGAGCAGTTCTTC. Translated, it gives CASSQKREGPYNEQFF.

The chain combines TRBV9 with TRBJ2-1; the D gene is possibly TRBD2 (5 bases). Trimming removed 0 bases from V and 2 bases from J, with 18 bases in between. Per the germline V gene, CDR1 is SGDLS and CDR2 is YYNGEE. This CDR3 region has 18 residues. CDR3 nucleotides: TGTGCCAGCAGCGTAGCACTCGGGATCGGAGGAGCCTACAATGAGCAGTTCTTC. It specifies CASSVALGIGGAYNEQFF.

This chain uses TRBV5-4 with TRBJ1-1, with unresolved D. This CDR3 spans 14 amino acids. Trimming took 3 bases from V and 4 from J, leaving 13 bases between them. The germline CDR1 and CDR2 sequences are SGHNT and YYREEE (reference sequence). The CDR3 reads CASSWSREGTEAFF. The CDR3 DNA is TGTGCCAGCAGCTGGTCAAGGGAAGGCACTGAAGCTTTCTTT.